These T cell receptor beta chains were read from a single sample in a study of T cell responses to AZD1222 COVID-19 vaccine. Sequenced by immunoSEQ multiplex PCR; TCRdb stores in-frame clones only, minus some. The table shows fewer than 120,000 clones, with roughly 85% occurring only once. The sequences come from peripheral blood, collected on day 0 of AZD1222 vaccination. The receptors were gathered from an adult in good health. Each CDR3 is given with its conserved first and last residue.

V: TRBV10-3
J: TRBJ2-7
CDR3: CAISERLAGVVNYEQYF

V: TRBV3-1/TRBV3-2
J: TRBJ1-5
CDR3: CASSQDPTGSQPQHF

V: TRBV27
J: TRBJ2-5
CDR3: CASSLSPGTETQYF

V: TRBV28
J: TRBJ2-4
CDR3: CASSLYSGGQENIQYF

V: TRBV24-1
J: TRBJ2-2
CDR3: CATSNVGSTGELFF

V: TRBV18
J: TRBJ2-1
CDR3: CASSGQGALNEQFF

V: TRBV29-1
J: TRBJ1-5
CDR3: CSVVTGRANQPQHF

V: TRBV7-2
J: TRBJ2-1
CDR3: CASSDSTGLATGNEQFF

V: TRBV5-1
J: TRBJ1-1
CDR3: CASRAVLTHAEAFF

V: TRBV29-1
J: TRBJ1-1
CDR3: CSVSYPETEAFF

V: TRBV19
J: TRBJ2-7
CDR3: CASSPTFRRDYEQYF

V: TRBV5-1
J: TRBJ2-7
CDR3: CASSLRGPTNEQYF

V: TRBV28
J: TRBJ1-1
CDR3: CASSLPDRGNEAFF

V: TRBV27
J: TRBJ2-4
CDR3: CASSLNLRDRLAKNIQYF

V: TRBV6-1
J: TRBJ1-1
CDR3: CASSEITGLSTEAFF

V: TRBV6-2/TRBV6-3
J: TRBJ2-5
CDR3: CASSQTRDRVKTQYF

V: TRBV5-8
J: TRBJ2-7
CDR3: CASRVGYEQYF

V: TRBV28
J: TRBJ1-1
CDR3: CASSLSDIFEAFF

V: TRBV9
J: TRBJ1-2
CDR3: CASSNTGGYGYTF

V: TRBV15
J: TRBJ2-1
CDR3: CATAGQRSYNEQFF

V: TRBV20-1
J: TRBJ2-5
CDR3: CSASLIVTGEETQYF

V: TRBV5-1
J: TRBJ2-2
CDR3: CASSPTDSYTGELFF

V: TRBV11-1
J: TRBJ1-1
CDR3: CASSRSGTEAFF

V: TRBV5-4
J: TRBJ2-7
CDR3: CASSFQGEGEQYF

V: TRBV19
J: TRBJ1-1
CDR3: CASSPRQLNTEAFF

V: TRBV19
J: TRBJ1-6
CDR3: CASNLQGLDSPLHF

V: TRBV7-2
J: TRBJ2-7
CDR3: CASGLAFYEQYF

V: TRBV18
J: TRBJ2-2
CDR3: CASSPGYTGELFF

V: TRBV18
J: TRBJ1-1
CDR3: CASSPRTGRGGTEAFF

V: TRBV7-3
J: TRBJ2-3
CDR3: CASSPGPPPDTQYF

V: TRBV10-3
J: TRBJ1-6
CDR3: CAISEGPIVDSPLHF

V: TRBV3-1/TRBV3-2
J: TRBJ2-1
CDR3: CASSQATSGGRFF

V: TRBV4-1
J: TRBJ2-1
CDR3: CASSGRTSGSGEQFF